This T cell receptor beta chain was identified in a study of Graves' ophthalmopathy and Graves' hyperthyroidism. Germline loops: CDR1 SGHRS, CDR2 YFSETQ. V dropped 3 bases and J dropped 0 bases, with 12 bases sitting between them. This CDR3 has 15 residues. Scientists amplified the TCR beta CDR3 regions from RNA transcripts. Following a first-round RT-PCR that used HTBI primers, a second-round multiplex PCR was carried out. TCRdb recomputed calls from the multiplex PCR reads with MiXCR, one row per CDR3 protein. This table has about 380,000 distinct CDR3 sequences, 15% to 17% appearing once. This clonotype was seen ten or more times.

This clonotype originated in a woman under 30 with stable Graves' hyperthyroidism. The chain recombines TRBV5-1 with TRBJ1-1, with D possibly matching TRBD1 (6 bases). Specimen: peripheral blood. CDR3 coding DNA: TGCGCCAGCAGCTCGGACGGACAGATGAACACTGAAGCTTTCTTT. Protein: CASSSDGQMNTEAFF.